This record looks at one T cell receptor beta chain sequence and its context. This sample was taken from a study of blood T cell repertoires in COVID-19. Across the study: T cells, B-cell-depleted T cells, or PBMCs provided the cDNA or gDNA that served as material.

The CDR3 extends over 14 amino acids. Germline values: CDR1 LGHNT, CDR2 FRNRAP. The trim removed 5 bases at V and 3 bases at J, leaving 7 bases unmatched. Clones were sequenced by immunoSEQ multiplex PCR, and TCRdb holds only the in-frame ones, with some missing. The sample has roughly 430,000 clones, approximately 85% seen once. The genes are TRBV12-5 and TRBJ2-7; 7 bases align to TRBD1. This receptor was identified in a woman aged 40 to 49 with acute COVID-19. Input material: PBMCs or T cells enriched from blood (not recorded which). The CDR3 DNA follows: TGTGCTAGTGGTCAGACAGGGAACAACTACGAGCAGTACTTC. Protein sequence: CASGQTGNNYEQYF. Full variable domain (missing parts from reference TRBV12-5 and TRBJ2-7): DARVTQTPRHKVTEMGQEVTMRCQPILGHNTVFWYRQTMMQGLELLAYFRNRAPLDDSGMPKDRFSAEMPDATLATLKIQPSEPRDSAVYFCASGQTGNNYEQYFGPGTRLTVT.